The source of this T cell receptor (beta chain) is a study of T cell changes during pregnancy in multiple sclerosis. Germline V gene data show CDR1 as KGHSH and CDR2 as LQKENI. The CDR3 is 18 amino acids. V shed 0 bases and J 5 bases; nucleotides not matched to a gene: 10. Measured with immunoSEQ multiplex PCR; TCRdb has only the in-frame clones, and not every one. Of approximately 23,000 clones detected, around 90% appear once; the ten largest clones hold 0.55% to 0.7%. The sample consisted of CD4+ T cells from peripheral blood mononuclear cells, taken in the third trimester of pregnancy. This chain links TRBV18 with TRBJ1-1; 12 positions match TRBD1. The TCR was taken from a female donor in good health, enrolled as a control in a pregnancy study. The CDR3 reads CASSPPIRDRGLRTEAFF. CDR3 coding DNA: TGTGCCAGCTCACCACCGATAAGGGACAGGGGGCTACGGACTGAAGCTTTCTTT.